The present TCR beta chain was sequenced within a study of identical twins' blood T cells (dated by TCRdb to 2013 to 2014). For context, the study as a whole: The approximately twelve libraries, six for the alpha chain and six for the beta chain, yielded around 50 million Illumina reads in total. The study compared TCR alpha and beta chain repertoires of three pairs of monozygous twins using next-generation sequencing to assess genetic influence on repertoire formation.

Details on this clonotype: Its antigen specificity is not known. There are no base qualities to consult, and no much larger clone falls within one base.

What the authors observed across the whole study: Twin pairs were reported to be markedly more alike in V gene usage than unrelated donors were, even when looking at non-selected out-of-frame TCRbeta clonotypes. Looking at the most abundant TCRbeta clonotypes, every donor had more CDR3 sequences in common with her twin than with unrelated donors. The study stated that the proposed role of the TCRalpha J segment in MHC recognition during thymic selection needs to be validated by independent studies. How many CDR3 clonotypes two donors shared depended mainly on the product of their cloneset sizes, and the twins did not clearly stray from this trend. Environmental influences could not be excluded as an explanation for twin similarity, since twins were reared together.

The CDR3 measures 9 amino acids from cysteine to phenylalanine. Of all the DNA, just the CDR3 is kept, 27 bases in frame from base 1. V gives up 2 bases and J gives up 7 bases, and the segment between their germline ends measures 2 bases. The germline V gene (reference sequence) provides CDR1 DFQATT and CDR2 SNEGSKA. Receptor amplification or capture employed 5' RACE. Instrument on record: Illumina Genome Analyzer IIx. The RNA-based TCR cDNA libraries were made using a previously described protocol that was modified in several ways. To prevent cross-contamination, sample-specific barcodes were added to both ends of each TCR cDNA library during cDNA synthesis and amplification. Per the source publication's procedure: Between about 85,000 and nearly 550,000 clonotypes were identified per individual, with roughly 2.2 to 3.6 million CDR3-containing reads per library. Reads carrying improper barcode index combinations were removed, after which the MiTCR software was used to build a cloneset for each library. During the assembly of CDR3 clonotypes by MiTCR, low-quality reads were filtered or rescued and PCR and sequencing errors were corrected. Artificial out-of-frame clonotypes were mapped to in-frame sequences, with one indel allowed in the CDR3, and then removed. To measure how similar V and J gene usage was between donors, Jensen-Shannon divergence was divided by mean entropy. In TCRdb, the public reads were trimmed at Q25 with fastp and aligned with MiXCR, with productive beta chains retained. Entries that share a CDR3 protein sequence are merged under the most common genes and DNA. Clone size and V and J calls follow TCRdb, not the original study. The sample has 300,000 to 450,000 distinct CDR3 sequences on record, roughly 28% of them singletons. The ten largest clones take up about 6% of the sample.

The donors were six healthy women who made up three monozygous twin pairs. All three twin pairs had been reared together, and it was thought likely that the same infectious agents and vaccines had been met by these twin pairs. TCR cDNA libraries were prepared from RNA that had been isolated from peripheral blood mononuclear cells. The sample comprised PBMCs. The sequence links TRBV20-1 to TRBJ1-2; the D gene cannot be resolved reliably. This clonotype was sampled from a woman aged 18 to 55 in good health. The nucleotide sequence reads as follows: TGCAGTGCTAGATTTGGCTACACCTTC. Protein translation: CSARFGYTF.